This record looks at one T cell receptor (beta chain) sequence and its context. These data come from a study of blood T cell repertoires in COVID-19. Across the whole study: The United States, Italy and Spain were the sources of the acute and convalescent COVID-19 samples. T cells, B-cell-depleted T cells, or PBMCs supplied cDNA or gDNA.

Per the germline V gene, CDR1 is SGHTA and CDR2 is FQGNSA. Trimming cost V 5 bases and J 1 base, with 9 bases left between them. The CDR3 extends over 14 amino acids. In the study's own analysis: Reference gene primer amplification gave nucleated cell count estimates. Method: immunoSEQ multiplex PCR; TCRdb's copy keeps in-frame clones and lacks some. The V and J calls and clone size were taken over from that table, and D and trimming were inferred from the DNA. The sample lists under 45,000 clones, around 90% occurring once. This clonotype was sampled from a human donor in a cohort sampled during active COVID-19. Specimen: peripheral blood. The V gene is TRBV7-2, the J gene TRBJ1-3; D not resolved. The CDR3 DNA reads as TGTGCCAGCAGCGTGGGAGGATCTGGAAACACCATATATTTT. It specifies CASSVGGSGNTIYF.